This T cell receptor beta chain was sequenced during a study of CD8+ T cells in alopecia areata. Study in general: Severity among treated patients was scored by the percentage of scalp area affected. General study results and limits: TCRs were shared less clearly across patients than in mice, possibly for HLA-related reasons. Tofacitinib did not eliminate many expanded lesional clones from scalp or blood.

cDNA prepared by RNA extraction and subsequent reverse transcription served as the template for sequencing. Measured with immunoSEQ multiplex PCR; TCRdb has only the in-frame clones, and not every one. Found here are around 200,000 clones, around three fifths of them singletons; the top ten hold 10% to 15%. Noted treatment: oral pan-JAK inhibitor, 5-10 mg twice daily. On this clone: Antigen: not known.

Germline V lookup: CDR1 SQVTM, CDR2 ANQGSEA. The CDR3 extends over 12 amino acids. After removal of 4 bases from V and 2 bases from J, the junction contained 2 bases not matched to a gene. The TCR sequence derives from a human donor with alopecia areata. The genes are TRBV29-1 and TRBJ2-7; 7 bases fit TRBD1. The sample in question was CD8+ T cells sorted from blood, obtained at week 24, from a patient treated with tofacitinib. The CDR3 DNA sequence: TGCAGCGTTGCGGGACAGACCTACGAGCAGTACTTC. Translation: CSVAGQTYEQYF.